This TCR beta chain was sequenced in a study of blood T cell repertoires in COVID-19. Turning to the study itself: There were acute and convalescent COVID-19 samples, and they came from the United States, Italy and Spain.

The assay was immunoSEQ multiplex PCR, and TCRdb's table has in-frame clones only and misses some. The table has some 140,000 clones, roughly 84% seen once. Participants were aged about 18 to 89 years from about 25 US areas. Participant-given clinical history determined each cohort assignment. Trimming left V 4 bases short and J 5 bases short, with 11 bases between. This CDR3 is built from 14 residues. CDR1 ENHRY and CDR2 SYGVKD come from the germline V gene. The clonotype comes from a middle-aged man with acute COVID-19. The chain joins TRBV10-3 to TRBJ1-4, with a possible D match to TRBD1 (5 bases). Sequencing was done on a sample of PBMCs or T cells enriched from blood (not recorded which). The CDR3 DNA reads TGTGCCATCAGTGCAGGCAGGGCGAATGAAAAACTGTTTTTT. It codes for CAISAGRANEKLFF.